The present TCR beta chain was sequenced within a study of cytomegalovirus exposure and HLA in healthy donors. The CDR3 is 13 residues long. Germline CDR1 SGHTA, CDR2 FQGNSA. V lost 6 bases and J lost 9; bases outside the gene matches: 8. Regarding this clone: Antigen: not known.

The PCR used 60 Vbeta and 13 Jbeta primers. Only in-frame clones appear in the TCRdb table, and some are missing; sequencing was by immunoSEQ multiplex PCR. The sample yields under 250,000 clones, approximately 82% seen once. Study-wide points: Being productive about 90% or about 30% of the time was typical of most TCR beta V segments in an earlier analysis. The classifier reportedly diagnosed cytomegalovirus status with high sensitivity and specificity.

What was sequenced was PBMCs. The sequence was obtained from a woman in her fifties or sixties in good health and CMV-seropositive. The gene calls are TRBV7-2 and TRBJ2-1; TRBD1 agrees at 7 bases. The CDR3 nucleotides are TGTGCCAGCAGTACTACAGGGGTTCTTGAGCAGTTCTTC. This gives the protein CASSTTGVLEQFF.